The present T cell receptor beta chain was sequenced within a study of T cells in Graves' hyperthyroidism and ophthalmopathy. Amplification targeted TCR beta CDR3 regions from RNA transcripts. HTBI primers were used for first-round RT-PCR of the TCR CDR3. Via MiXCR, TCRdb re-called the multiplex PCR reads, giving one row per CDR3 protein. The data contain 200,000 to 250,000 distinct CDR3 sequences, about 16% of them singletons. This clonotype was seen a handful of times. This may come from a read error, since a much larger clone is one base off. CDR3 length equals 15 residues. The V gene's germline CDR1 is LGHDT and CDR2 YNNKEL (reference sequence). PBMCs were derived from roughly 10 ml fresh peripheral blood.

This TCR was sampled from a young woman with Graves' ophthalmopathy. The chain joins TRBV3-1 to TRBJ1-2; D gene unclear. The specimen sequenced was blood. CDR3 loop: CASSLRSPEVYDYTF. The CDR3 coding sequence is TGTGCCAGCAGCCTTCGGTCACCTGAGGTCTATGACTACACCTTC. The whole variable domain, remainder taken from reference TRBV3-1 and TRBJ1-2, is DTAVSQTPKYLVTQMGNDKSIKCEQNLGHDTMYWYKQDSKKFLKIMFSYNNKELIINETVPNRFSPKSPDKAHLNLHINSLELGDSAVYFCASSLRSPEVYDYTFGSGTRLTVV.